Listed below are T cell receptor beta chains from one sample, sequenced in a study of chemoradiotherapy in HPV16-positive cancers. This table comes from immunoSEQ multiplex PCR, and its TCRdb copy is limited to in-frame clones, with some not included. The sample contains approximately 7,500 clones, roughly two thirds of which appear only once. Sample acquisition took place from a patient who underwent chemoradiotherapy. The source is a human donor with HPV-associated anogenital cancer. The CDR3 runs from the conserved cysteine through the conserved F or W. The order of the fields is V gene, clone size, D gene, J gene, CDR3 DNA, CDR3 protein. A D gene is named only where the DNA matches it firmly. Rows may omit the clone size; those that give it use once, few, many or a size class.

>TRBV27|-|-|TRBJ2-5
TGTGCCAGCAGTTTATTGGGCGGCAGCTTCATGGAGACCCAGTACTTC
CASSLLGGSFMETQYF
>TRBV11-2|-|TRBD1|TRBJ1-2
TGTGCCAGCAGCTTAGATGTCAGGGGGCTTGGAGGCTATGGCTACACCTTC
CASSLDVRGLGGYGYTF
>TRBV11-1|once|TRBD2|TRBJ2-7
TGTGCCAGCAGCCCTTTACCTGTGGAGCGGGAGAGCGAGCAGTACTTC
CASSPLPVERESEQYF
>TRBV5-1|-|-|TRBJ2-4
TGCGCCAGCAGCTTGAACCCCACGGGTAGTACCAATTACATTCAGTACTTC
CASSLNPTGSTNYIQYF
>TRBV4-3|few|-|TRBJ1-1
TGCGCCAGCAGCCAAGAAGGGGCCACTGAAGCTTTCTTT
CASSQEGATEAFF
>TRBV6-5|-|TRBD1|TRBJ1-3
TGTGCCAGCAAAGGGGGCCTCAGCTCTGGAAACACCATATATTTT
CASKGGLSSGNTIYF
>TRBV27|-|-|TRBJ2-7
TGTGCCAGCAGTTCCAGCCCAACAGGTTCCTACGAGCAGTACTTC
CASSSSPTGSYEQYF
>TRBV19|-|TRBD1|TRBJ2-3
TGTGCCATCAAGGACAGGGTCTCAGATACGCAGTATTTT
CAIKDRVSDTQYF
>TRBV5-1|-|-|TRBJ2-6
TGCGCCAGCAGTTTGTACTCTGGGGCCAACGTCCTGACTTTC
CASSLYSGANVLTF
>TRBV18|-|-|TRBJ1-2
TGTGCCAGCTCACCCTTAGGGGGGCGAAACTATGGCTACACCTTC
CASSPLGGRNYGYTF
>TRBV5-1|few|-|TRBJ2-2
TGCGCCAGCAGCGTGGGGACGGTAGCCGGGGAGCTGTTTTTT
CASSVGTVAGELFF
>TRBV5-4|-|-|TRBJ2-6
TGTGCCAGCAGCCCCTGGGGGGCCAACGTCCTGACTTTC
CASSPWGANVLTF
>TRBV19|-|-|TRBJ1-2
TGTGCCAGTAGTATGGGCGACGGCACTTATGGCTACACCTTC
CASSMGDGTYGYTF
>TRBV11-3|-|-|TRBJ2-2
TGTGCCATAAAGATCGGGACACAGAACACCGGGGAGCTGTTTTTT
CAIKIGTQNTGELFF
>TRBV13|-|TRBD2|TRBJ2-1
TGTGCCAGCAGCTTACGGGCGGGAGGTAGTAATGAGCAGTTCTTC
CASSLRAGGSNEQFF
>TRBV15|-|-|TRBJ1-2
TGTGCCACCAGCAGACGACAGTCCAACTATGGCTACACCTTC
CATSRRQSNYGYTF
>TRBV19|-|-|TRBJ1-5
TGTGCCAGTAGTATAAAGGCAGGTATCAATCAGCCCCAGCATTTT
CASSIKAGINQPQHF
>TRBV7-6|-|TRBD1|TRBJ1-3
TGTGCCAGCAGCTCAACGGGACAGCGCGGAAACACCATATATTTT
CASSSTGQRGNTIYF
>TRBV6-6|few|-|TRBJ2-5
TGTGCCAGCAGCCCGACCCCAGGGAGTGGCGGAGAGACCCAGTACTTC
CASSPTPGSGGETQYF
>TRBV6-1|-|TRBD1|TRBJ1-2
TGTGCCAGCAGTGGGGGACAGGCCGTATATGGCTACACCTTC
CASSGGQAVYGYTF
>TRBV10-3|once|-|TRBJ1-4
TGTGCCATCAGTCCCGGGAATGAAAAACTGTTTTTT
CAISPGNEKLFF
>TRBV9|-|-|TRBJ1-1
TGTGCCAGCAGCGTAGCGGGGGGGGTGAACACTGAAGCTTTCTTT
CASSVAGGVNTEAFF
>TRBV5-6|-|TRBD1|TRBJ1-5
TGTGCCAGCAGCTTCCGGCAGGGGGCGAACCAGCCCCAGCATTTT
CASSFRQGANQPQHF
>TRBV11-3|-|-|TRBJ1-4
TGTGCCAGCAGCTTTGGCGGGTGGTATGAAAAACTGTTTTTT
CASSFGGWYEKLFF
>TRBV4-1|few|TRBD1|TRBJ1-1
TGCGCCAGCAGCCAGCAGGGGGTGCTGAACACTGAAGCTTTCTTT
CASSQQGVLNTEAFF
>TRBV27|-|TRBD1|TRBJ1-6
TGTGCCAGCAGTTTACGGGACAGTAATTCACCCCTCCACTTT
CASSLRDSNSPLHF
>TRBV10-1|-|-|TRBJ1-2
TGCGCCAGCAGTGAGTCCATAAGGCCAGGAAACTATGGCTACACCTTC
CASSESIRPGNYGYTF
>TRBV7-9|-|-|TRBJ1-2
TGTGCCAGCAGCTTACAGCAAGGGGGTTATGGCTACACCTTC
CASSLQQGGYGYTF
>TRBV7-8|-|-|TRBJ1-2
TGTGCCAGCAGCTCGCAGGGGTATGGCTACACCTTC
CASSSQGYGYTF
>TRBV4-3|-|TRBD2|TRBJ2-1
TGCGCCAGCAGCCGCCAGCGGGGGCGCTCCTACAATGAGCAGTTCTTC
CASSRQRGRSYNEQFF
>TRBV11-3|-|-|TRBJ2-5
TGTGCCAGCAGCCCGCGGGCTAGCGCAAGGCAAGAGACCCAGTACTTC
CASSPRASARQETQYF
>TRBV11-3|-|-|TRBJ1-1
TGTGCCAGCAGCTTAGCCTCGTACACTGAAGCTTTCTTT
CASSLASYTEAFF
>TRBV11-2|few|TRBD2|TRBJ2-3
TGTGCCAGCAGCTTAGATAGGACTAGCGGGTGGCGAGATACGCAGTATTTT
CASSLDRTSGWRDTQYF
>TRBV11-3|-|-|TRBJ1-3
TGTGCCAGCAGTCGCTCATTCGCCAGGGGCGCGGGAAACACCATATATTTT
CASSRSFARGAGNTIYF
>TRBV7-2|-|TRBD2|TRBJ2-3
TGTGCCAGCAGCTTAGGACTAGCGGACTCAGCCCCGCAGTATTTT
CASSLGLADSAPQYF
>TRBV19|once|-|TRBJ1-2
TGTGCGACATCGCGGAGTCGCTATGGCTACACCTTC
CATSRSRYGYTF
>TRBV19|-|-|TRBJ1-5
TGTGCCAGTAGGGGAGGTCGCGTAAATCAGCCCCAGCATTTT
CASRGGRVNQPQHF
>TRBV11-2|few|-|TRBJ1-5
TGTGCCAGCAGCCCTTCGGTGGAGCAGCCCCAGCATTTT
CASSPSVEQPQHF
>TRBV4-1|few|TRBD2|TRBJ2-1
TGCGCCAGCAGCCAACTTAGCGGGAGCTCCTACAATGAGCAGTTCTTC
CASSQLSGSSYNEQFF
>TRBV5-6|-|TRBD1|TRBJ1-5
TGTGCCAGCAGCGGGACAGGGTCGTATCAGCCCCAGCATTTT
CASSGTGSYQPQHF
>TRBV19|-|TRBD1|TRBJ1-1
TGTGCCAGTAGCCGCAGACAGGGGGGGAACACTGAAGCTTTCTTT
CASSRRQGGNTEAFF
>TRBV25-1|-|-|TRBJ1-2
TGTGCCAGCAGTGTGGGAGCAGGCTACACCTTC
CASSVGAGYTF
>TRBV4-3|-|-|TRBJ1-1
TGCGCCAGCAGCCGCGCGCCGTCCGGGCAGGGCATCACTGAAGCTTTCTTT
CASSRAPSGQGITEAFF
>TRBV29-1|-|TRBD2|TRBJ2-3
TGCAGCGTTGCTCCCGGACTAGCGGGAGGAAGGGGCACAGATACGCAGTATTTT
CSVAPGLAGGRGTDTQYF